This entry features one TCR beta chain sequence. Its antigen is still unknown. The data were taken from a study of shared clonotypes between healthy human individuals. Broader study findings: Across a few donors, naive CD4 shared 5% to 5.5%, naive CD8 more than 3%, memory CD4 roughly 2.1%, memory CD8 around 0.42%.

The naive CD8 population came from CD45RO-negative cells selected for CCR7, without terminally differentiated effector memory CD45RA+ cells. The study drew its donors from healthy HIV-negative adults without recent acute infections or vaccinations. TCRdb keeps only in-frame clones here, not all; method: immunoSEQ multiplex PCR. The repertoire consists of some 2,000,000 clones, with about 95% occurring once and the leading ten covering 0.85% to 1.2%. This receptor was obtained from a man between 18 and 35 years old in good health. The specimen sequenced was naive CD8+ T cells sorted from blood.

CDR3 in DNA: TGTGCCAGCAGCTCCGCAGGGATGGATAGCAATCAGCCCCAGCATTTT. This gives the protein CASSSAGMDSNQPQHF. The chain links TRBV4-2 to TRBJ1-5, with a possible D match to TRBD1 (5 bases). Germline CDR1 reads LGHNA; CDR2 reads YNFKEQ. Trimming left V 5 bases short and J 0 bases short, with 14 bases between. The CDR3 is made up of 16 amino acids.